Each of the 16 T cell receptor beta chains below was sequenced from the same sample in a study of blood T cells in healthy people across ages. Alongside a J-beta primer mix, a sample-barcoded 5' primer served in a second PCR lasting about 7 to 11 cycles. TCRdb ran MiXCR on the 5' RACE reads and lists one entry per CDR3 protein. The table includes about 800,000 distinct CDR3 sequences, 55% to 75% detected once. Input material: blood. The receptors come from a young man in good health.

The rearrangement uses TRBV6-5 and TRBJ1-2; the D gene is possibly TRBD1 (6 bases). CDR3 length: 16 amino acids. With 8 bases removed from V and 5 bases from J, the gap between germline ends came to 24 bases. CDR1 is MNHEY and CDR2 is SVGAGI in the germline V gene. DNA for the CDR3: TGTGCCAGCGGTTGGCACCCCCACAGGGATGGTTATGGCTACACCTTC. Amino acid sequence: CASGWHPHRDGYGYTF.

The chain uses TRBV18 and TRBJ1-6; the D gene is possibly TRBD1 (5 bases). V dropped 2 bases and J dropped 5 bases, with 10 bases sitting between them. CDR1 and CDR2 (germline): KGHSH, LQKENI. The CDR3 has 15 residues. In nucleotides, the CDR3 is TGTGCCAGCTCACCAAGACAGCCAAATAATTCACCCCTCCACTTT. Translated: CASSPRQPNNSPLHF.

The chain recombines TRBV7-2 with TRBJ2-5, with unresolved D. Germline CDR1 SGHTA, CDR2 FQGNSA. V was clipped by 5 bases and J by 4 bases, with 14 bases between them. This CDR3 contains 14 residues. CDR3 sequence reads: CASSPPPSGETQYF. Written as DNA, the CDR3 is TGTGCCAGCAGCCCCCCTCCATCGGGAGAGACCCAGTACTTC. Using reference TRBV7-2 and TRBJ2-5 for the parts outside the CDR3, the full variable domain is GAGVSQSPSNKVTEKGKDVELRCDPISGHTALYWYRQSLGQGLEFLIYFQGNSAPDKSGLPSDRFSAERTGGSVSTLTIQRTQQEDSAVYLCASSPPPSGETQYFGPGTRLLVL.

The rearrangement joins TRBV7-9 to TRBJ1-2, with TRBD1 matching 7 bases. This CDR3 spans 13 amino acids. Germline CDR1 SEHNR, CDR2 FQNEAQ (reference sequence). V was clipped by 4 bases and J by 10 bases; unmatched bases: 9. In nucleotides, the CDR3 is TGTGCCAGCAGCTGGATGACAGGGAGAGACTACACCTTC. Translation: CASSWMTGRDYTF.

V is TRBV7-2 and J is TRBJ2-3; 7 bases line up with TRBD2. Germline V lookup: CDR1 SGHTA, CDR2 FQGNSA. V shed 8 bases, J shed 5 bases, and the junction held 7 bases outside the gene matches. The CDR3 has 13 amino acids. CDR3 bases: TGTGCCAGCGGGAGGGACCATCAAGATACGCAGTATTTT. Translating gives CASGRDHQDTQYF.

The chain recombines TRBV7-2 with TRBJ1-5; the match to TRBD1 covers 8 bases. The CDR3 runs 15 residues. V shed 5 bases, J shed 5 bases, and the junction held 8 bases outside the gene matches. CDR1 is SGHTA, CDR2 FQGNSA, per germline. The CDR3 DNA is TGTGCCAGCAGCATCCGGCCAGGGGGCTATCAGCCCCAGCATTTT. This sequence encodes CASSIRPGGYQPQHF.

In its sample, this clonotype was seen a few times. The rearrangement joins TRBV7-9 to TRBJ2-7; perhaps TRBD1 as D (5 bases). CDR1 is SEHNR, CDR2 FQNEAQ, per germline (reference sequence). The CDR3 is made up of 14 amino acids. Between the trimmed V and J ends, which lost 0 bases and 6 bases, there was a span of 12 bases. The CDR3 coding sequence is TGTGCCAGCAGCTTAGCAGGGGCAGGATTCGAGCAGTACTTC. This encodes CASSLAGAGFEQYF.

As for this clonotype: A much larger clone lies a single base off, so this may be a read error. The chain joins TRBV7-8 to TRBJ2-5, with D uncertain. The DNA matches TRBJ2-7 better at its end, which makes the J call doubtful. Germline lookup yields CDR1 SGHVS and CDR2 FQNEAQ. CDR3 length equals 13 residues. The CDR3 DNA reads as TGTGCCAGCAGCCCCGCGGCAGTCTGCGAGCAGTACTTC. This sequence encodes CASSPAAVCEQYF.

This clonotype has only one observation. J is TRBJ1-1 and V is TRBV20-1; 7 bases align to TRBD1. V trimming: 1 base; J trimming: 1 base; junction bases outside the gene matches: 6. The CDR3 has 15 amino acids. Germline CDR1 reads DFQATT; CDR2 reads SNEGSKA (reference sequence). The CDR3 reads CSARVGAGGNTEAFF. Here the CDR3 DNA reads TGCAGTGCTAGAGTAGGGGCAGGGGGGAACACTGAAGCTTTCTTT.

The V call is TRBV28, the J call TRBJ1-1; TRBD1 is a possible D gene (5 bases). This CDR3 comprises 15 residues. Germline-derived CDR1 and CDR2 are MDHEN and SYDVKM. Trimming stripped 4 bases from V and 4 bases from J, with 16 bases between. The CDR3 is CASSSPANRTTEAFF. The CDR3 nucleotides read TGTGCCAGCAGTTCACCCGCCAACAGGACCACTGAAGCTTTCTTT.

The chain uses TRBV29-1 and TRBJ1-2; D is unresolved. The germline CDR1 and CDR2 sequences are SQVTM and ANQGSEA. The CDR3 contains 12 residues. V shed 1 base and J shed 6 bases, with 9 bases lying between them. CDR3 loop: CSVEAGWNGYTF. The CDR3 DNA reads TGCAGCGTTGAAGCCGGATGGAATGGCTACACCTTC.

This clonotype has a handful of counts. J is TRBJ1-2 and V is TRBV6-2 or TRBV6-3; a possible D gene is TRBD1 (5 bases). The CDR3 loop spans 14 amino acids. With 0 bases removed from V and 4 bases from J, the gap between germline ends came to 9 bases. Germline V gene data show CDR1 as MNHEY and CDR2 as SVGEGT. CDR3 coding DNA: TGTGCCAGCAGTTACTCCGACAGTCGCTATGGCTACACCTTC. It yields the protein CASSYSDSRYGYTF.

The chain recombines TRBV4-2 with TRBJ1-5; 9 positions match TRBD1. V was clipped by 4 bases and J by 4 bases; unmatched bases: 5. The CDR3 consists of 15 residues. CDR1 and CDR2 (germline): LGHNA, YNFKEQ. Here the CDR3 reads CASSPLGQGNQPQHF. CDR3 nucleotides: TGTGCCAGCAGCCCACTCGGACAGGGGAATCAGCCCCAGCATTTT.

The chain employs TRBV10-3 and TRBJ2-7; 10 bases agree with TRBD2. J was trimmed by 2 bases and V by 2 bases; bases with no gene match: 6. The CDR3 is 16 amino acids. Per the germline V gene, CDR1 is ENHRY and CDR2 is SYGVKD. The CDR3 DNA is TGTGCCATCAGTGAGCATAGCGGGGGGCCCCCCTACGAGCAGTACTTC. Amino acid sequence: CAISEHSGGPPYEQYF.

This clonotype turned up a few times. The chain combines TRBV27 with TRBJ2-3, with 11 bases matching TRBD2. The CDR3 sequence is 15 residues long. Looked up from germline, CDR1 is MNHEY and CDR2 is SMNVEV (reference sequence). The V gene end was trimmed by 5 bases and the J gene end by 5 bases; junction bases not matched to a gene: 6. CDR3 nucleotide sequence: TGTGCCAGCAGTATTAGCGGGAGGGCCGGAGATACGCAGTATTTT. It codes for CASSISGRAGDTQYF.

The rearrangement links TRBV7-2 to TRBJ2-1, with a possible D match to TRBD1 (5 bases). CDR1 and CDR2 from the germline V gene are SGHTA and FQGNSA. The CDR3 loop spans 13 amino acids. V was shortened by 2 bases and J by 10 bases, with 12 bases between the two germline ends. CDR3: CASSLWANREQFF. DNA of the CDR3: TGTGCCAGCAGCTTATGGGCCAACAGGGAGCAGTTCTTC.